Below are 5 T cell receptor beta chains sequenced from a single sample in a study of cytomegalovirus exposure and HLA in healthy donors. 60 Vbeta and 13 Jbeta primers were used in PCR. Method: immunoSEQ multiplex PCR; TCRdb's copy keeps in-frame clones and lacks some. Its listing shows approximately 54,000 clones. Sequences were obtained from PBMCs. These receptors all come from a woman aged 40 to 49 in good health and CMV-seronegative.

The chain combines TRBV5-1 with TRBJ2-7; TRBD1 matches at 9 bases. This CDR3 has 16 amino acids. Per germline, CDR1 SGHRS and CDR2 YFSETQ. V lost 4 bases to trimming and J lost 5 bases; unmatched junction nucleotides: 13. CDR3 sequence reads: CASSARTGVTFDEQYF. For the CDR3, the DNA is TGCGCCAGCAGCGCGAGGACAGGGGTTACCTTCGACGAGCAGTACTTC.

The CDR3 is CATSRDREETQYF. For the CDR3, the DNA is TGTGCCACCAGCAGAGATCGGGAAGAGACCCAGTACTTC. The chain combines TRBV15 with TRBJ2-5; D remains ambiguous. The CDR3 covers 13 residues. Germline lookup yields CDR1 LNHNV and CDR2 YYDKDF (reference sequence). Trimming left V 0 bases short and J 3 bases short, with 5 bases between. Supplemented by reference TRBV15 and TRBJ2-5, the full variable domain reads DAMVIQNPRYQVTQFGKPVTLSCSQTLNHNVMYWYQQKSSQAPKLLFHYYDKDFNNEADTPDNFQSRRPNTSFCFLDIRSPGLGDTAMYLCATSRDREETQYFGPGTRLLVL.

The V gene is TRBV7-2, the J gene TRBJ2-1; possible D gene TRBD1, 5 bases. This CDR3 spans 16 amino acids. CDR1 SGHTA and CDR2 FQGNSA come from the germline V gene. V was trimmed by 7 bases and J by 5 bases, leaving 21 bases between them. In DNA form, the CDR3 reads TGTGCCAGCACCATAAGGGCAGGGTTTGAACACAATGAGCAGTTCTTC. Protein sequence: CASTIRAGFEHNEQFF.

V and J are TRBV5-6 and TRBJ2-1, with D possibly TRBD2 on 5 matching bases. From germline, CDR1 is SGHDT and CDR2 YYEEEE. The V and J ends lost 2 bases and 7 bases respectively, with 25 bases between them. The CDR3 runs to 18 residues. As DNA, the CDR3 is TGTGCCAGCAGCTTAAGGGTAATAGCGTCGTCCACACTAAATGAGCAGTTCTTC. Protein sequence: CASSLRVIASSTLNEQFF.

A note on this clone: A read error may account for a junction end that differs from germline. The chain uses TRBV18 and TRBJ2-2; a possible D gene is TRBD2 (5 bases). Germline values: CDR1 KGHSH, CDR2 LQKENI. CDR3 length: 16 residues. The CDR3 DNA follows: TGTGCCAGCGCACCATTTATCCGGGGAAAGGCCGGGGAGCTGTTTTTT. Its translation is CASAPFIRGKAGELFF.